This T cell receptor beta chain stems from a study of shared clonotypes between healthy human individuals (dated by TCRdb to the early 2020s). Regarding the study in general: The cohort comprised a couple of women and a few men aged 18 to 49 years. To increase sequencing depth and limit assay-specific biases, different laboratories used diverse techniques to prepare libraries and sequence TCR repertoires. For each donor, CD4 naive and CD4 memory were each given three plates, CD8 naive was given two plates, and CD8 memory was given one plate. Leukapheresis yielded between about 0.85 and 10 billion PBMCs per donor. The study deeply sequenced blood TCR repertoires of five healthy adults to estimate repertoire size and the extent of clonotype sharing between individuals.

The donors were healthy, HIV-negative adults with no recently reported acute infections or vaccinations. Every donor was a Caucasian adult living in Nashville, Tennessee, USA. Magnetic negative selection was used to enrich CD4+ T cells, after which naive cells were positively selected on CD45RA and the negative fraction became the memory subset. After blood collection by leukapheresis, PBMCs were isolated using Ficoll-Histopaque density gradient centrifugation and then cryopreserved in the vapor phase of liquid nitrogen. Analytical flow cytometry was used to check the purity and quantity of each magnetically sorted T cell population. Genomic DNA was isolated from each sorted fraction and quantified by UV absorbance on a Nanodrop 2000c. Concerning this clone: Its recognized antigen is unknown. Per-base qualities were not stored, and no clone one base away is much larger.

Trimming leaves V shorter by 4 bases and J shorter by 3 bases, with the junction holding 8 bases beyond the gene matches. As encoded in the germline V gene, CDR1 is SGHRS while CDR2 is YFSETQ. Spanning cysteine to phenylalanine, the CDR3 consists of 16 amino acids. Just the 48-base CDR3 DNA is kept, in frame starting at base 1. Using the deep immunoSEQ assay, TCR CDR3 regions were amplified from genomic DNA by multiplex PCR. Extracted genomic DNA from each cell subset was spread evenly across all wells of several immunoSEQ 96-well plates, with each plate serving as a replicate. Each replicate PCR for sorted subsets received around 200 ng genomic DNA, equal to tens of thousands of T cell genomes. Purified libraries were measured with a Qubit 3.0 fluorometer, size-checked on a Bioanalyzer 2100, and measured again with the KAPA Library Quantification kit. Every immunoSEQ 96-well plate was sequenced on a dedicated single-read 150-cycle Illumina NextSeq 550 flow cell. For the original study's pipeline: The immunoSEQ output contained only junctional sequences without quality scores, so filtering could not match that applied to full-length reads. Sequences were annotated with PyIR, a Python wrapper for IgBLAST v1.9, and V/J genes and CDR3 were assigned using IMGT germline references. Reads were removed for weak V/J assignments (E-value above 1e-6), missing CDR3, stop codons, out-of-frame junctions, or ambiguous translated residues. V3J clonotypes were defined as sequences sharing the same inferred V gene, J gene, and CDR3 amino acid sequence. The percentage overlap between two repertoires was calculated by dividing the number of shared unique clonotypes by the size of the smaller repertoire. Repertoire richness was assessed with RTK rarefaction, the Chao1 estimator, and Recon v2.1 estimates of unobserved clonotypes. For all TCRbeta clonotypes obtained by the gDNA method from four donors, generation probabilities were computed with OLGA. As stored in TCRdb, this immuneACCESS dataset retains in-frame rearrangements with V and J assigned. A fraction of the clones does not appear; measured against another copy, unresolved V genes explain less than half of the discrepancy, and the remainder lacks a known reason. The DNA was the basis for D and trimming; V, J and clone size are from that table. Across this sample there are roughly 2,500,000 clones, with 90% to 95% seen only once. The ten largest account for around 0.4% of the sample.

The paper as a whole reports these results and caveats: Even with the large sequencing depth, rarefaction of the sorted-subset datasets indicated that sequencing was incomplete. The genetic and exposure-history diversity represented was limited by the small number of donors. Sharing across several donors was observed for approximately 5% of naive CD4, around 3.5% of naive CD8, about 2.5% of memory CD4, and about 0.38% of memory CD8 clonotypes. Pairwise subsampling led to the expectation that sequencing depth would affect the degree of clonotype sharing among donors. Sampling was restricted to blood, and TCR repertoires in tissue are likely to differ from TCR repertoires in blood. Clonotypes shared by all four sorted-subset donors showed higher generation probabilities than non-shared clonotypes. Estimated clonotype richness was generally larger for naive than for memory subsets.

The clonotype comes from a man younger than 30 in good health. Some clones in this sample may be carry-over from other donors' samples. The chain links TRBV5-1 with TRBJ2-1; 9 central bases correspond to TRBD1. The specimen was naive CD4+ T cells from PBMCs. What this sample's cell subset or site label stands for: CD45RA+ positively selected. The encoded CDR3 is CASSTLRDRVYNEQFF. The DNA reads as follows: TGCGCCAGCAGCACCCTCCGGGACAGGGTCTACAATGAGCAGTTCTTC.